Following are 29 T cell receptor beta chains from one sample sequenced in a study of tumor and adjacent non-tumor tissue in lung cancer. The template was RNA from unsorted bulk tissue. A modified ARM-PCR protocol with three rounds of nested PCR amplified TCRbeta. TCRdb processed the multiplex PCR reads anew with MiXCR; each CDR3 protein has one entry. The sample gives 120,000 to 150,000 distinct CDR3 sequences, around 61% of which show up once; 18% is in the top ten. The sequencing input was lung tumor tissue. Source of these receptors: a man in his 60s with small cell lung cancer.

In regard to this clonotype: A read error may produce the germline difference seen at one junction end. This sequence joins TRBV28 and TRBJ2-7, with D perhaps given as TRBD1 or TRBD2 (6 bases each). This CDR3 has 14 amino acids. Germline V gene sequence: CDR1 MDHEN, CDR2 SYDVKM. The DNA of the CDR3 is TGTACCAGCAGGGCGCAAGGGGGGCCGAATGACCACTACTTC. It yields the protein CTSRAQGGPNDHYF.

A note on this clonotype: It may be a read error: a sequence one base away is much more abundant. The chain is built from TRBV5-4 and TRBJ1-2; possible D gene TRBD1, 5 bases. The CDR3 contains 12 residues. Germline V gene lookup returns CDR1 SGHNT and CDR2 YYREEE (reference sequence). DNA for the CDR3: TGTACCAGCAGACAGAGGGACTATGGCTACACCTTC. It encodes CTSRQRDYGYTF. The full variable domain, with the rest looked up from reference TRBV5-4 and TRBJ1-2, is ETGVTQSPTHLIKTRGQQVTLRCSSQSGHNTVSWYQQALGQGPQFIFQYYREEENGRGNFPPRFSGLQFPNYSSELNVNALELDDSALYLCTSRQRDYGYTFGSGTRLTVV.

A single count supports this clonotype. This chain uses TRBV4-1 with TRBJ2-2; unclear D gene. V was trimmed by 7 bases and J by 5 bases, leaving 17 bases between them. The CDR3 extends over 15 amino acids. Germline CDR1 and CDR2: MGHRA and YSYEKL. The chain's CDR3 is CASNSRWAYTGELFF. The CDR3 nucleotides read TGCGCCAGCAACAGCAGGTGGGCCTATACCGGGGAGCTGTTTTTT.

This clonotype was seen once. The rearrangement links TRBV20-1 to TRBJ2-1, with a tentative D call TRBD2 (6 bases). The CDR3 has 16 residues. Looked up from germline, CDR1 is DFQATT and CDR2 is SNEGSKA (reference sequence). V was cut by 5 bases and J by 6 bases, with 23 bases left in between. The CDR3 loop is CSAFGVADPGANEQFF. CDR3 bases: TGCAGTGCTTTCGGAGTAGCGGATCCCGGCGCCAATGAGCAGTTCTTC.

This clonotype has a count of ten or more. The chain joins TRBV20-1 to TRBJ1-2; D uncertain. V lost 1 base, J lost 0 bases, and 3 bases lay in between. Germline CDR1 and CDR2: DFQATT and SNEGSKA (reference sequence). CDR3 length: 12 amino acids. The CDR3 DNA reads TGCAGTGCTAGAGCCCCTAACTATGGCTACACCTTC. Its protein product is CSARAPNYGYTF.

Remarks on this clonotype: At one boundary the junction diverges from the germline segment, which might be a read error. The chain has TRBV28 and TRBJ2-2, with a tentative D call TRBD2 (5 bases). The CDR3 length is 15 residues. Germline V gene sequence: CDR1 MDHEN, CDR2 SYDVKM. The CDR3 loop is CASSLPIQDTGEPFF. In DNA, the CDR3 is TGTGCCAGCAGTCTCCCTATACAAGACACCGGGGAGCCGTTTTTT.

This clonotype was counted at least ten times. The rearrangement uses TRBV7-9 and TRBJ2-5, with no clear D. Trimming pared 5 bases from V and 2 bases from J, leaving 9 bases between. There are 13 residues in the CDR3. The germline V gene encodes CDR1 SEHNR and CDR2 FQNEAQ (reference sequence). CDR3 protein: CASSQGSQETQYF. In DNA, the CDR3 is TGTGCCAGCAGCCAAGGGTCTCAAGAGACCCAGTACTTC.

The chain combines TRBV11-2 with TRBJ1-2, with unresolved D. The germline V gene has CDR1 SGHAT and CDR2 FQNNGV. The CDR3 totals 13 residues. Trimming took off 2 bases at V and 6 bases at J, with 10 bases between the two ends. The CDR3 here is CASSLIRNHGYTF. CDR3 in DNA: TGTGCCAGCAGCTTAATACGGAACCATGGCTACACCTTC.

This clonotype was observed a few times. The CDR3 sequence: CSASGLAGVQAQYF. The CDR3 DNA reads as TGCAGTGCTTCCGGACTAGCGGGAGTCCAGGCCCAGTACTTC. The chain recombines TRBV20-1 with TRBJ2-5, with 13 bases that match TRBD2. With 5 bases clipped from V and 9 bases from J, the junction kept 9 bases outside the gene matches. CDR3 length: 14 amino acids. Per the germline V gene, CDR1 is DFQATT and CDR2 is SNEGSKA (reference sequence).

In its sample, this clonotype was seen many times. With a much larger clone just one base away, this may be a read error. The chain couples TRBV11-2 to TRBJ2-1; D is unclear. The CDR3 loop spans 11 amino acids. The germline CDR1 and CDR2 sequences are SGHAT and FQNNGV. The CDR3 loop reads CASSLSNEQSF. For the CDR3, the DNA is TGTGCCAGCAGCCTTTCCAATGAGCAGTCCTTC.

To note about this clonotype: Germline and junction disagree at one end, which may indicate a read error. The chain has TRBV6-5 and TRBJ1-1, with D tentatively TRBD1 (5 bases). The CDR3 sequence is 15 residues long. The V gene's germline CDR1 is MNHEY and CDR2 SVGAGI. The CDR3 loop reads CASSRLGLSNTEVFF. The CDR3 DNA reads TGTGCGAGCAGTAGGTTGGGACTCAGCAACACTGAAGTTTTCTTT.

CDR3 protein: CVSSLGRMDNEQFF. In DNA, the CDR3 is TGTGTAAGCAGCTTAGGGAGGATGGACAATGAGCAGTTCTTC. This chain links TRBV11-2 with TRBJ2-1; TRBD2 is a possible D gene (6 bases). This CDR3 is built from 14 residues. Germline CDR1 and CDR2: SGHAT and FQNNGV.

In regard to this clonotype: Since the CDR3 does not end with the conserved phenylalanine or tryptophan, this likely comes from a read error. The genes are TRBV11-3 and TRBJ2-1, with 8 bases fitting TRBD2. Per the germline V gene, CDR1 is SGHNT and CDR2 is YENEEA. This CDR3 contains 17 residues. The CDR3 DNA follows: TGTGCCAGCAGCTCGGGACTAACGGGAGGGCCCTACAATCAGCAGTTCTAC. This gives the protein CASSSGLTGGPYNQQFY.

The chain uses TRBV29-1 and TRBJ1-1; a possible D gene is TRBD1 (6 bases). The V gene's germline CDR1 is SQVTM and CDR2 ANQGSEA. CDR3 length: 12 residues. V was pared by 4 bases and J by 5 bases, with 11 bases between. CDR3 nucleotides: TGCAGCGTTGGAGGGGGGGGGACTGAAGCTTTCTTT. This encodes CSVGGGGTEAFF.

Concerning this clonotype: A much larger clone is a single base away; this may be a read error. The conserved phenylalanine or tryptophan normally closing the CDR3 is absent here, so this likely arose from a read error. The chain links TRBV6-5 to TRBJ1-5; D unclear. Germline V lookup: CDR1 MNHEY, CDR2 SVGAGI. Trimming left V 5 bases short and J 6 bases short, with 14 bases between. CDR3 length: 14 residues. The CDR3 reads CASSPHEGGQPQHL. The CDR3, as DNA: TGTGCCAGCAGTCCTCATGAGGGCGGTCAGCCCCAGCATCTT.

This clonotype occurred once. A much larger clone sits a single nucleotide away, making a read error possible. The chain has TRBV6-6 and TRBJ2-7; D remains ambiguous. Germline V CDR1 and CDR2: MNHNY, SVGAGI (reference sequence). V dropped 5 bases and J dropped 5 bases, with 10 bases sitting between them. The CDR3 has 12 amino acids. Here the CDR3 reads CASSPVHDEQYF. In DNA form, the CDR3 reads TGTGCCAGCAGTCCGGTACATGACGAGCAGTACTTC.

This sequence joins TRBV28 and TRBJ1-3; D is unclear. CDR1 and CDR2 from the germline V gene are MDHEN and SYDVKM. With 8 bases removed from V and 0 bases from J, the gap between germline ends came to 8 bases. The CDR3 is 13 amino acids. CDR3 in DNA: TGTGCCAGCGCGAGTCTCTCTGGAAACACCATATATTTT. It encodes CASASLSGNTIYF. Combining the CDR3 with reference TRBV28 and TRBJ1-3 gives the whole variable domain DVKVTQSSRYLVKRTGEKVFLECVQDMDHENMFWYRQDPGLGLRLIYFSYDVKMKEKGDIPEGYSVSREKKERFSLILESASTNQTSMYLCASASLSGNTIYFGEGSWLTVV.

About this clonotype: A much bigger clone sits one base away, suggesting this may be a read error. The chain combines TRBV7-9 with TRBJ1-1, with D tentatively TRBD1 (5 bases). The CDR3 extends over 14 amino acids. Germline values: CDR1 SEHNR, CDR2 FQNEAQ (reference sequence). CDR3 in amino acids: CASSIRGSNIEAFF. CDR3 nucleotide sequence: TGTGCCAGCAGCATTAGGGGCTCGAACATTGAAGCTTTCTTT. Together with reference TRBV7-9 and TRBJ1-1, the CDR3 gives the full variable domain: DTGVSQNPRHKITKRGQNVTFRCDPISEHNRLYWYRQTLGQGPEFLTYFQNEAQLEKSRLLSDRFSAERPKGSFSTLEIQRTEQGDSAMYLCASSIRGSNIEAFFGQGTRLTVV.

Worth noting for this clonotype: This likely comes from a read error, as the CDR3 has no conserved phenylalanine or tryptophan at its end. In nucleotides, the CDR3 is TGCAGTACTAGAGGACTAGGTACCTACGAGCAGTACTCC. This encodes CSTRGLGTYEQYS. This rearrangement joins TRBV20-1 to TRBJ2-7, with 7 bases identical to TRBD2. Germline CDR1 DFQATT, CDR2 SNEGSKA (reference sequence). The CDR3 spans 13 residues.

To note about this clonotype: One junction end does not reproduce the germline sequence, and a read error may be involved. This chain links TRBV6-1 with TRBJ1-2; 7 bases map to TRBD1. The CDR3 totals 14 residues. Per germline, CDR1 MNHNS and CDR2 SASEGT. The CDR3 loop reads CVSARQGGIYGYTF. DNA of the CDR3: TGTGTCAGCGCGAGACAGGGTGGTATTTATGGCTACACCTTC.

Here the CDR3 reads CASSVDKRQGYGYTF. CDR3 bases: TGTGCCAGCAGTGTCGACAAGAGGCAGGGCTATGGCTACACCTTC. The V call is TRBV6-1, the J call TRBJ1-2; weak D call: TRBD1 (5 bases). This CDR3 is 15 amino acids long. The germline CDR1 and CDR2 sequences are MNHNS and SASEGT. The ends were cut back, 4 bases at V and 4 bases at J, with 16 bases in the middle.

V gene TRBV29-1 combines with J gene TRBJ2-7, with 7 bases aligning to TRBD2. After removal of 0 bases from V and 2 bases from J, the junction contained 4 bases not matched to a gene. The CDR3 is 14 residues long. Germline CDR1 is SQVTM and CDR2 is ANQGSEA. The CDR3 region has the DNA TGCAGCGTTGAAGATCATAGCGGGCCCTACGAGCAGTACTTC. Residues: CSVEDHSGPYEQYF.

This clonotype showed up just a few times. A much larger clone lies one base from this, so it may be a read error. This rearrangement joins TRBV20-1 to TRBJ2-7; 8 bases agree with TRBD2. Germline V gene lookup returns CDR1 DFQATT and CDR2 SNEGSKA (reference sequence). Losses at the gene ends were 6 bases for V and 7 bases for J; bases not matched to a gene: 14. CDR3 size: 14 residues. The CDR3, as DNA: TGCAGTGCCCCACTAACGGGAGGGCCGAGTGAGCAGTACTTC. This encodes CSAPLTGGPSEQYF.

For this clonotype: Just one base apart from a much larger clone, this may be a read error. The chain combines TRBV6-1 with TRBJ1-1; a weak D match, TRBD1 (5 bases). Trimming stripped 6 bases from V and 1 base from J, with 9 bases between. CDR1 MNHNS and CDR2 SASEGT come from the germline V gene. There are 13 residues in the CDR3. DNA for the CDR3: TGTGCCAGCAGAACTCAGGGGAACACTGAAGCTTTCTTT. Its protein is CASRTQGNTEAFF.

This clonotype came up many times. This chain connects TRBV6-5 to TRBJ1-6; unclear D gene. Germline assignment: CDR1 MNHEY and CDR2 SVGAGI. V gave up 6 bases and J gave up 7 bases, with 19 bases separating them. This CDR3 comprises 16 residues. CDR3 nucleotide sequence: TGTGCCAGCAGCCCCCGACGGCGGGTCGGAAATTCACCCCTCCACTTT. This sequence encodes CASSPRRRVGNSPLHF.

The chain has TRBV11-2 and TRBJ2-7; maybe TRBD2 (5 bases). Germline V gene sequence: CDR1 SGHAT, CDR2 FQNNGV. The CDR3 sequence is 15 residues long. CDR3 DNA: TGTGCCAGCGGCTTAGATACGGGGAGCTACTTCGAGCAGTACGTC. Its translation is CASGLDTGSYFEQYV.

This sequence joins TRBV11-3 and TRBJ2-7, with TRBD1 identical over 7 bases. V shed 5 bases, J shed 10 bases, and the junction held 14 bases outside the gene matches. CDR1 SGHNT and CDR2 YENEEA come from the germline V gene. There are 14 residues in the CDR3. DNA of the CDR3: TGTGCCAGCAGCCCAGACAGGGAATTGTGCGAACAGTACTTC. Its translation is CASSPDRELCEQYF.

Notes on this clonotype: A read error may account for a junction end that differs from germline. The rearrangement joins TRBV6-2 or TRBV6-3 to TRBJ1-5; 7 bases are shared with TRBD1. The CDR3 is 14 residues long. Germline-derived CDR1 and CDR2 are MNHEY and SVGEGT. The CDR3 is CACGTEYSNQPQRF. CDR3 nucleotides: TGTGCCTGTGGGACAGAGTATAGCAATCAACCCCAGCGTTTT.

The genes are TRBV11-3 and TRBJ2-1, with D hard to call. The V gene's germline CDR1 is SGHNT and CDR2 YENEEA. V was cut by 0 bases and J by 2 bases, with 11 bases left in between. The CDR3 loop spans 16 amino acids. In DNA, the CDR3 is TGTGCCAGCAGCTTAGAACGGCTTAACCCCTACAATGAGCAGTTCTTC. It is translated as CASSLERLNPYNEQFF.